Presented here are 25 T cell receptor beta chains from one specimen sequenced in a study of T cells in localized non-small cell lung cancer. The assay was immunoSEQ multiplex PCR, and TCRdb's table has in-frame clones only and misses some. The sample shows 55,000 to 75,000 clones, roughly nine tenths of them seen only once. The material was peripheral blood, obtained before any cancer treatment. The receptors originated from a male donor older than 55 with stage III squamous cell lung carcinoma.

The CDR3 region is CSVARDRQETQYF. Here the CDR3 DNA reads TGCAGCGTCGCCCGGGACAGACAAGAGACCCAGTACTTC. The rearrangement links TRBV29-1 to TRBJ2-5, with 7 bases matching TRBD1. CDR3 length: 13 amino acids. Germline V gives CDR1 SQVTM, CDR2 ANQGSEA. The J segment lost 2 bases and the V segment lost 6 bases, leaving 6 bases of the junction unmatched.

The rearrangement joins TRBV6-1 to TRBJ2-7; 15 bases align to TRBD2. The germline V gene has CDR1 MNHNS and CDR2 SASEGT. This CDR3 has 18 amino acids. J was trimmed by 0 bases and V by 4 bases; bases with no gene match: 7. Written as DNA, the CDR3 is TGTGCCAGCAGTGCCGGGACTAGCGGGGGGACGAGCTCCTACGAGCAGTACGTC. This translates into CASSAGTSGGTSSYEQYV.

Only a few counts were recorded for this clone. This chain connects TRBV19 to TRBJ2-5; no definite D call. CDR3 length: 13 residues. The germline gives CDR1 LNHDA, CDR2 SQIVND (reference sequence). Trimming removed 9 bases from V and 1 base from J, with 12 bases in between. The CDR3 loop reads CASAGPRQETQYF. The CDR3 DNA sequence: TGTGCCAGCGCTGGGCCCCGCCAAGAGACCCAGTACTTC.

The CDR3 spells CASRAHRGRQSDGYTF. The CDR3 DNA reads TGTGCCAGTCGGGCCCACAGGGGCCGCCAATCGGATGGCTACACCTTC. This sequence joins TRBV28 and TRBJ1-2; 7 bases map to TRBD1. The CDR3 is made up of 16 amino acids. Germline trimming cut 9 bases from V and 6 bases from J; bases unmatched to any gene: 19. CDR1 and CDR2 from the germline V gene are MDHEN and SYDVKM.

This chain joins TRBV6-5 and TRBJ2-2, with TRBD2 as a possible D gene (5 bases). The V end was cut by 8 bases, the J end by 5 bases, with 18 bases between. CDR1 MNHEY and CDR2 SVGAGI come from the germline V gene. The CDR3 contains 15 residues. CDR3 DNA: TGTGCCAGCGCCCAAGCGGCCAAGAGGACCGGGGAGCTGTTTTTT. Its protein is CASAQAAKRTGELFF.

V usage is TRBV19 and J usage is TRBJ2-2, with TRBD1 matching over 8 bases. The CDR3 totals 16 residues. The V gene's germline CDR1 is LNHDA and CDR2 SQIVND (reference sequence). The J segment lost 1 base and the V segment lost 5 bases, leaving 6 bases of the junction unmatched. CDR3 DNA sequence: TGTGCCAGTAGTCGTAACAGGGGGAGGAACACCGGGGAGCTGTTTTTT. Translating gives CASSRNRGRNTGELFF.

V and J are TRBV4-2 and TRBJ2-5, with no clear D. The germline CDR1 and CDR2 sequences are LGHNA and YNFKEQ. V was pared by 1 base and J by 7 bases, with 10 bases between. The CDR3 length is 13 residues. CDR3 residues: CASSQGRAGTQYF. The DNA of the CDR3 is TGTGCCAGCAGCCAAGGCCGCGCCGGGACCCAGTACTTC.

The J gene is TRBJ2-7, the V gene TRBV5-1, with TRBD1 matching 7 bases. The CDR3 is made up of 14 amino acids. CDR1 SGHRS and CDR2 YFSETQ come from the germline V gene. J gave up 2 bases and V 3 bases, and 5 bases lay outside the gene matches. The CDR3 nucleotides read TGCGCCAGCAGCTCCGGGACAGCAACCTACGAGCAGTACTTC. Its protein product is CASSSGTATYEQYF.

The rearrangement links TRBV6-5 to TRBJ2-3; possibly TRBD2 for D (7 bases). V lost 11 bases and J lost 5, with 20 bases in between. Germline-derived CDR1 and CDR2 are MNHEY and SVGAGI. The CDR3 sequence is 14 residues long. The chain's CDR3 is CASKGAGAKDTQYF. CDR3 DNA: TGTGCCTCCAAAGGGGCGGGGGCTAAAGATACGCAGTATTTT.

The chain links TRBV11-2 to TRBJ2-2; TRBD2 matches at 8 bases. Germline V gene sequence: CDR1 SGHAT, CDR2 FQNNGV. This CDR3 is built from 15 residues. The trim removed 6 bases at V and 7 bases at J, leaving 10 bases unmatched. The CDR3 bases are TGTGCCAGCAGGAGTCCGGGGGGGCGGCGCGGGGAGCTGTTTTTT. Its protein is CASRSPGGRRGELFF.

V gene TRBV19 combines with J gene TRBJ1-2, with 8 bases that match TRBD1. Germline values: CDR1 LNHDA, CDR2 SQIVND (reference sequence). This CDR3 has 14 residues. Unmatched junction bases numbered 10, after V lost 5 bases and J lost 8 bases. The CDR3 protein is CASSPPQGAWGYTF. Here the CDR3 DNA reads TGTGCCAGTAGTCCCCCCCAGGGGGCCTGGGGCTACACCTTC.

This clone was detected only once. The V gene is TRBV7-7, the J gene TRBJ2-1, with D hard to call. Germline CDR1 reads SSHAT; CDR2 reads FNYEAQ (reference sequence). V shed 2 bases and J shed 10 bases, with 12 bases lying between them. This CDR3 contains 13 residues. CDR3 protein: CASSLSFLGEQFF. In nucleotides, the CDR3 is TGTGCCAGCAGCTTATCTTTCCTAGGCGAGCAGTTCTTC.

The CDR3 sequence is CASSLRADTGELFF. CDR3 DNA: TGCGCCAGCAGCTTGAGGGCCGACACCGGGGAGCTGTTTTTT. The chain has TRBV5-1 and TRBJ2-2; no firm D call. Germline values: CDR1 SGHRS, CDR2 YFSETQ. Trimming pared 1 base from V and 3 bases from J, leaving 7 bases between. The CDR3 extends over 14 amino acids.

The V and J genes are TRBV7-8 and TRBJ1-5, with D possibly matching TRBD1 (6 bases). Trimming left V 6 bases short and J 6 bases short, with 21 bases between. Germline-derived CDR1 and CDR2 are SGHVS and FQNEAQ. The CDR3 has 16 residues. CDR3 bases: TGTGCCAGCAGTCAAATCCGCCGGACAGATCTTCAGCCCCAGCATTTT. Encoded protein: CASSQIRRTDLQPQHF.

This chain joins TRBV6-4 and TRBJ2-7, with 7 bases aligning to TRBD1. The CDR3 spans 15 residues. V was pared by 0 bases and J by 3 bases, with 5 bases of the junction left unmatched. The germline gives CDR1 MRHNA, CDR2 SNTAGT. For the CDR3, the DNA is TGTGCCAGCAGTGACTCGAATTACAGGGGCTACGAGCAGTACGTC. Protein sequence: CASSDSNYRGYEQYV.

The chain employs TRBV5-1 and TRBJ1-1, with D hard to call. Between the trimmed V and J ends, which lost 3 bases and 3 bases, there was a span of 9 bases. In germline, CDR1 is SGHRS, CDR2 YFSETQ. The CDR3 contains 13 residues. This CDR3 is CASSWTEDTEAFF. The CDR3 DNA reads as TGCGCCAGCAGCTGGACGGAAGACACTGAAGCTTTCTTT.

This sequence joins TRBV2 and TRBJ1-4; 10 positions match TRBD1. Germline V gene data show CDR1 as SNHLY and CDR2 as FYNNEI. The CDR3 is 14 amino acids. The V and J ends lost 6 bases and 8 bases, in that order; junction bases with no gene match: 6. CDR3 nucleotides: TGTGCCAGCAGCCTGGACAGGGGGAGCGAAAAACTGTTTTTT. It is translated as CASSLDRGSEKLFF. Variable domain in full (rest from reference TRBV2 and TRBJ1-4): EPEVTQTPSHQVTQMGQEVILRCVPISNHLYFYWYRQILGQKVEFLVSFYNNEISEKSEIFDDQFSVERPDGSNFTLKIRSTKLEDSAMYFCASSLDRGSEKLFFGSGTQLSVL.

The chain has TRBV19 and TRBJ1-1; the D gene is possibly TRBD1 (5 bases). In germline, CDR1 is LNHDA, CDR2 SQIVND (reference sequence). The CDR3 is 14 amino acids. V was clipped by 3 bases and J by 7 bases, with 15 bases between them. DNA of the CDR3: TGTGCCAGTAGTATGGGGACCGGGGGGGATGAAGCTTTCTTT. It encodes CASSMGTGGDEAFF.

This chain uses TRBV5-1 with TRBJ2-7, with 7 bases lining up with TRBD1. The germline V gene encodes CDR1 SGHRS and CDR2 YFSETQ. Losses at the gene ends were 5 bases for V and 6 bases for J; bases not matched to a gene: 11. The CDR3 sequence is 14 residues long. CDR3 residues: CASSSMTGIGEQYF. The CDR3 bases are TGCGCCAGCAGTTCGATGACAGGGATCGGCGAGCAGTACTTC.

The chain joins TRBV7-8 to TRBJ2-1, with 8 nucleotides matching TRBD2. Germline-derived CDR1 and CDR2 are SGHVS and FQNEAQ. The CDR3 totals 15 residues. Trimming took 5 bases from V and 9 from J; bases not matched to a gene: 12. In DNA, the CDR3 is TGTGCCAGCAGCGGTCGGACTAGCCGGGAGGGTGAGCAGTTCTTC. It specifies CASSGRTSREGEQFF.

The chain is built from TRBV6-1 and TRBJ1-5, with 7 bases fitting TRBD1. Germline CDR1 and CDR2: MNHNS and SASEGT. V shed 6 bases and J 1 base; nucleotides not matched to a gene: 6. The CDR3 sequence is 15 residues long. The CDR3 sequence is CASSLTGESNQPQHF. The CDR3 bases are TGTGCCAGCAGCCTTACAGGGGAGAGCAATCAGCCCCAGCATTTT.

This clone was seen a handful of times. The chain carries TRBV6-5 and TRBJ1-2, with D perhaps matching TRBD1 (5 bases). Germline-derived CDR1 and CDR2 are MNHEY and SVGAGI. The CDR3 consists of 13 residues. The ends were cut back, 5 bases at V and 5 bases at J, with 12 bases in the middle. The DNA of the CDR3 is TGTGCCAGCAGTGCGCTGGGGGTTTATGGCTACACCTTC. Residues: CASSALGVYGYTF.

This clone occurred once. The chain employs TRBV7-9 and TRBJ2-7; weak D call: TRBD1 (5 bases). Germline loops: CDR1 SEHNR, CDR2 FQNEAQ (reference sequence). The V and J ends lost 6 bases and 6 bases respectively, with 21 bases between them. This CDR3 region has 15 residues. CDR3 DNA sequence: TGTGCCAGCAGTTCTTTTTCGACAGCAACACCCGAGCAGTACTTC. It codes for CASSSFSTATPEQYF.

This chain connects TRBV7-9 to TRBJ1-1; D remains unclear. Germline V gives CDR1 SEHNR, CDR2 FQNEAQ (reference sequence). This CDR3 comprises 10 residues. The V and J ends lost 8 bases and 5 bases respectively, with 6 bases between them. In DNA, the CDR3 is TGTGCCAGCCGTGCGACTGAAGCTTTCTTT. This codes for CASRATEAFF. The full variable domain, completed using reference TRBV7-9 and TRBJ1-1, is DTGVSQNPRHKITKRGQNVTFRCDPISEHNRLYWYRQTLGQGPEFLTYFQNEAQLEKSRLLSDRFSAERPKGSFSTLEIQRTEQGDSAMYLCASRATEAFFGQGTRLTVV.

The chain joins TRBV5-1 to TRBJ2-5, with TRBD1 matching over 8 bases. Germline trimming cut 3 bases from V and 2 bases from J; bases unmatched to any gene: 0. Germline-derived CDR1 and CDR2 are SGHRS and YFSETQ. The CDR3 covers 13 residues. DNA of the CDR3: TGCGCCAGCAGCTGGGACAGGCAAGAGACCCAGTACTTC. Translation: CASSWDRQETQYF.